This T cell receptor beta chain was observed in a study of cytomegalovirus exposure and HLA in healthy donors. Study context: A prior analysis found about 110 million unique TCR beta sequences from roughly 180 million T cells.

The CDR3 has 15 amino acids. The V gene's germline CDR1 is SQVTM and CDR2 ANQGSEA. About this clone itself: No antigen is known for it.

The PCR ran on 60 Vbeta and 13 Jbeta primers. Clones were read by immunoSEQ multiplex PCR, and TCRdb kept only the in-frame ones, dropping some. Seen here are more than 140,000 clones, 82% observed once, and the top ten hold roughly 3.4%. Overall study results and limits: Later analysis associated a missense DCLRE1C variant with TCR beta V- and J-gene trimming. Associated with cytomegalovirus, according to the listing, were some 150 TCR beta chains. More clonal expansion characterized HLA-associated TCR beta chains than equally common others in a later analysis.

The sequenced sample consisted of PBMCs. The V call is TRBV29-1, the J call TRBJ2-5; D might be TRBD2 (7 bases). The assigned J gene may be wrong: the sequence end matches TRBJ2-7 better. The clonotype originates from a man between 18 and 35 years old in good health and CMV-seropositive. CDR3 amino acids: CSVEDREGGAYEQYF. CDR3 in DNA: TGCAGCGTTGAAGATCGAGAGGGGGGGGCCTACGAGCAGTACTTC.